This TCR beta chain emerged from a study of cytomegalovirus exposure and HLA in healthy donors. Study-level points and caveats: In an earlier analysis, most TCR beta V segments were productive about 87% or about 30% of the time. Presence/absence results assume similar sequencing depth per donor, which may not hold. It was reportedly the case that the classifier diagnosed cytomegalovirus status with high specificity and sensitivity.

Researchers ran the PCR with 60 Vbeta and 13 Jbeta primers. TCRdb's table, derived via immunoSEQ multiplex PCR, lists solely in-frame clones and lacks some. The sample records about 190,000 clones, roughly four fifths being singletons. J was trimmed by 5 bases and V by 5 bases; bases with no gene match: 7. This CDR3 contains 15 residues. Germline CDR1 SGHTA, CDR2 FQGNSA. About this clone: The antigen is undetermined.

The V call is TRBV7-2, the J call TRBJ2-2; the match to TRBD2 covers 8 bases. The material sequenced was PBMCs. The TCR sequence derives from a man younger than 35 in good health and CMV-seronegative. The CDR3 sequence is CASSPKASGTGELFF. CDR3 nucleotides: TGTGCCAGCAGCCCAAAGGCTAGCGGGACCGGGGAGCTGTTTTTT.